A single sample is the source of the 3 T cell receptor beta chains below, sequenced in a study of blood T cell repertoires in COVID-19 (dated by TCRdb to 2019 to 2021). Libraries came from the immunoSEQ multiplex PCR assay. TCRdb stores this immuneACCESS table with in-frame sequences only. Part of the clones is absent; in the studies checked, under half of the shortfall reflects unresolved V genes, and no reason is known for the rest. The table for this sample lists 150,000 to 200,000 clones; approximately 80% of them were counted only once. The ten largest make up roughly 8.7% of the sample. Sequencing input: peripheral blood. These receptors were collected from a woman between 50 and 59 years old with active or convalescent COVID-19.

As DNA, the CDR3 is TGCGCCAGCAGTCAATTGCCATCGGGGATTTGGAGGGACACTGAAGCTTTCTTT. Translated: CASSQLPSGIWRDTEAFF. The V gene is TRBV23-1, the J gene TRBJ1-1, with unresolved D. TRBV23-1 is an ORF; its function is uncertain. This CDR3 contains 18 residues. V was cut by 1 base and J by 3 bases, with 21 bases left in between.

This clone has only one observation. V gene TRBV5-1 combines with J gene TRBJ1-2; D not resolved. This CDR3 has 15 amino acids. V was trimmed by 0 bases and J by 4 bases, leaving 13 bases between them. Germline values: CDR1 SGHRS, CDR2 YFSETQ. CDR3 amino acids: CASSLVRGSLYGYTF. In nucleotides, the CDR3 is TGCGCCAGCAGCTTGGTTCGGGGAAGCCTCTATGGCTACACCTTC.

The table lists this clone with many counts. The J gene is TRBJ1-2, the V gene TRBV12-3 or TRBV12-4; tentatively, D is TRBD1 (6 bases). The CDR3 is 13 amino acids. The ends were cut back, 7 bases at V and 2 bases at J, with 11 bases in the middle. In DNA, the CDR3 is TGTGCCAGCACCACCACAGGGAACTATGGCTACACCTTC. It is translated as CASTTTGNYGYTF.